The rows below give T cell receptor beta chains drawn from one sample of a study of T-cell reconstitution after alpha-beta-depleted transplantation in children. TCRdb re-analysed the PCR reads in MiXCR, keeping a single row per CDR3 protein. Of fewer than 700,000 distinct CDR3 sequences in the sample, under 25% were seen once. The material was PBMCs, mostly from graft donor cells, obtained 360 days after TCRalphabeta/CD19-depleted stem cell transplant. Receptors were obtained from a boy in the first two years of life who had a stem cell transplant for acute myeloid leukemia, so the T cells may come from the graft donor. Each CDR3 is given with its conserved first and last residue. The D gene is left open where the match is weak. A row's size may be missing; if present it is once, few, many or a size class.

CDR3nt	CDR3aa	j_gene	d_gene	v_gene	abundance
TGTGCCAGCAGTTTAATGAGTGGCGGGGGCCCCCTTCAGTACTTC	CASSLMSGGGPLQYF	TRBJ2-4	.	TRBV28	.
TGTGCCAGCAGCTTAGATGACAGCACCTACGAGCAGTACTTC	CASSLDDSTYEQYF	TRBJ2-7	.	TRBV7-6	.
TGTGCCAGCAGCACAAGCGGGGGCGGAGGGAATGAGCAGTTCTTC	CASSTSGGGGNEQFF	TRBJ2-1	TRBD2	TRBV7-2	.
TGTGCCAGCAGCTTATTGGAGGGGGGCACGTGGGAGACCCAGTACTTC	CASSLLEGGTWETQYF	TRBJ2-5	.	TRBV11-1	.
TGTGCCAGCAGTTTGGGACAGTTTCAAGAGACCCAGTACTTC	CASSLGQFQETQYF	TRBJ2-5	TRBD1	TRBV12-3/TRBV12-4	.
TGCGCCAGCAGCCAAGATAGGACAGCGGGCGGGGAGCTGTTTTTT	CASSQDRTAGGELFF	TRBJ2-2	.	TRBV4-3	few
TGTGCCAGCAGCCACCTTGCAGATACGCAGTATTTT	CASSHLADTQYF	TRBJ2-3	.	TRBV7-6	few
TGCGCCAGCAGCCAAGGGGGACAGTACCAAGAGACCCAGTACTTC	CASSQGGQYQETQYF	TRBJ2-5	TRBD1	TRBV4-1	once
TGCAGTGCCGGGCCAGCGGGGCGCACAGATACGCAGTATTTT	CSAGPAGRTDTQYF	TRBJ2-3	TRBD2	TRBV20-1	few
TGCAGTGCTAGATCCCCTGGGACAGAGCCTTTCTACGAGCAGTACTTC	CSARSPGTEPFYEQYF	TRBJ2-7	TRBD1	TRBV20-1	few
TGTGCCAGCTCACCCGGTGATGAGCAGTTCTTC	CASSPGDEQFF	TRBJ2-1	.	TRBV18	many
TGCAGTGCTAATCTAGCGGGGGGTTTCCGGATGGATACGCAGTATTTT	CSANLAGGFRMDTQYF	TRBJ2-3	TRBD2	TRBV20-1	few
TGCAGTGCAAATCCTGGGCAACTAGCGGGGGCGGTCAATGAGCAGTTCTTC	CSANPGQLAGAVNEQFF	TRBJ2-1	TRBD2	TRBV20-1	.
TGTGCCAGCAGCGTAGGATGGGGGAAGTGGGATGAGCAGTTCTTC	CASSVGWGKWDEQFF	TRBJ2-1	.	TRBV9	.
TGTGCCAGCAGCTGGAGGCTGGTCGCGAACACCGGGGAGCTGTTTTTT	CASSWRLVANTGELFF	TRBJ2-2	.	TRBV7-8	.
TGTGCCAGCAGTCGGACAGGTCTCGACGAGCAGTACTTC	CASSRTGLDEQYF	TRBJ2-7	TRBD1	TRBV12-3/TRBV12-4	few
TGCAGCGTTGAAGAGTACCGGGACAGGGGGCGTCCAGATACGCAGTATTTT	CSVEEYRDRGRPDTQYF	TRBJ2-3	TRBD1	TRBV29-1	.
TGTGCCAGTAGAACGGAACAGGGGATTAGCACAGATACGCAGTATTTT	CASRTEQGISTDTQYF	TRBJ2-3	TRBD1	TRBV19	.
TGCAGTGCTAGAGATCCCCAGAGAAACCGGCAAGAGACCCAGTACTTC	CSARDPQRNRQETQYF	TRBJ2-5	.	TRBV20-1	.
TGCGCCAGCAGCGTTCAACAGGGGCGACCAACTGAAGCTTTCTTT	CASSVQQGRPTEAFF	TRBJ1-1	TRBD1	TRBV5-1	few
TGTGCCAGCAGTTTATCGTGGGGATCCTACAATGAGCAGTTCTTC	CASSLSWGSYNEQFF	TRBJ2-1	.	TRBV27	few
TGTGCCACCAGGGAGGGGGATACGCAGTATTTT	CATREGDTQYF	TRBJ2-3	.	TRBV24-1	many
TGTGCCAGCAGCTTAGGCAGTAGGGGGATCTATGGCTACACCTTC	CASSLGSRGIYGYTF	TRBJ1-2	.	TRBV7-6	.
TGTGCCAGCAGTTTCCCGCAGGGGGCCGGGACTGAAGCTTTCTTT	CASSFPQGAGTEAFF	TRBJ1-1	TRBD1	TRBV28	many
TGTGCCAGCAGCCTAGAGGCACACCAAGAGACCCAGTACTTC	CASSLEAHQETQYF	TRBJ2-5	.	TRBV9	many
TGTGCCAGCAGCCCCTCCCATTGGGGGCAGTTCTTC	CASSPSHWGQFF	TRBJ2-1	.	TRBV2	few
TGTGCCATCAGTGAGTCGATCCTAAGGGCAGGGTCGGACTATGGCTACACCTTC	CAISESILRAGSDYGYTF	TRBJ1-2	.	TRBV10-3	.
TGTGCCAGCAGCGCCCGGGACTCATACAATGAGCAGTTCTTC	CASSARDSYNEQFF	TRBJ2-1	.	TRBV11-2	once
TGTGCCAGCAGTTCCGGGACTAGCGGGTACGAGCAGTACTTC	CASSSGTSGYEQYF	TRBJ2-7	TRBD2	TRBV12-3/TRBV12-4	many
TGCGCCAGCAGCCAAGATAGGGACGATCGACCACCGCCAGATACGCAGTATTTT	CASSQDRDDRPPPDTQYF	TRBJ2-3	.	TRBV4-3	few
TGTGCCAGCAGTTACTCCAGGGGGCTTAACACTGAAGCTTTCTTT	CASSYSRGLNTEAFF	TRBJ1-1	TRBD1	TRBV6-5	.
TGCAGTGCTAGAGATTTTGGGGGCTACAATGAGCAGTTCTTC	CSARDFGGYNEQFF	TRBJ2-1	.	TRBV20-1	many
TGTGCCAGCAGTCCCCGGACGACGGGAGGGTACGAGCAGTACTTC	CASSPRTTGGYEQYF	TRBJ2-7	TRBD2	TRBV12-3/TRBV12-4	few
TGTGCCAGCAGCCCCCAGGGGGCGAAGAAAAATGAGCAGTTCTTC	CASSPQGAKKNEQFF	TRBJ2-1	TRBD1	TRBV5-5	.
TGCAGTGCTAGAGACCCGGGACAGGGGACCTCCTATAATTCACCCCTCCACTTT	CSARDPGQGTSYNSPLHF	TRBJ1-6	TRBD1	TRBV20-1	many
TGTGCCAGCAGCTATGGGGGGCCGGGGGACAATGAGCAGTTCTTC	CASSYGGPGDNEQFF	TRBJ2-1	.	TRBV7-2	.
TGTGCCAGCAGTTACGGTGGAACTAATGAAAAACTGTTTTTT	CASSYGGTNEKLFF	TRBJ1-4	.	TRBV27	.
TGTGCCAGCAGTTGGGGTTGGGGAAATGAGCAGTTCTTC	CASSWGWGNEQFF	TRBJ2-1	.	TRBV5-4	.
TGCAGTGCTGACACCGGGGTAGGCAATCAGCCCCAGCATTTT	CSADTGVGNQPQHF	TRBJ1-5	.	TRBV20-1	many
TGTGCCAGCAGCCCTACAGGGGATACTGAAGCTTTCTTT	CASSPTGDTEAFF	TRBJ1-1	TRBD1	TRBV5-1	medium-sized
TGCAGCGCCGGAGGGGGGGCGGACAGCACCTACGAGCAGTACTTC	CSAGGGADSTYEQYF	TRBJ2-7	.	TRBV29-1	many
TGTGCCAGCAAGCTCCCAGGTGATCAGCCCCAGCATTTT	CASKLPGDQPQHF	TRBJ1-5	.	TRBV12-3/TRBV12-4	many
TGCGCTACCAGGTTTCATCCCTCCGGGGAGCTGTTTTTT	CATRFHPSGELFF	TRBJ2-2	.	TRBV4-3	few
TGCGCCAGCAGCTTAGGATGGACAGGGCCGCAAGAGACCCAGTACTTC	CASSLGWTGPQETQYF	TRBJ2-5	TRBD1	TRBV5-1	.
TGTGCCATCAGCCCCGGGCGGGGGGGGCATGAGCAGTTCTTC	CAISPGRGGHEQFF	TRBJ2-1	TRBD2	TRBV10-3	.
TGTGCCAGCAGTCCGATAATCATCGGCACTGAAGCTTTCTTT	CASSPIIIGTEAFF	TRBJ1-1	.	TRBV12-3/TRBV12-4	many
TGTGCCAGCAGTTGGGGCAGGGCAATAGACTCACCCCTCCACTTT	CASSWGRAIDSPLHF	TRBJ1-6	.	TRBV12-3/TRBV12-4	many
TGTGCCAGTTTGATACAGGGCGTCGGGAGCACTGAAGCTTTCTTT	CASLIQGVGSTEAFF	TRBJ1-1	.	TRBV6-1	few